A single sample is the source of the 27 T cell receptor beta chains below, sequenced in a study of cytomegalovirus exposure and HLA in healthy donors. PCR used 60 Vbeta primers and 13 Jbeta primers. Profiled with immunoSEQ multiplex PCR; TCRdb holds only in-frame clones, not every one. The sample lists 150,000 to 200,000 clones, more than 9.5% occurring once. Specimen: PBMCs. These receptors were collected from a man over 45 in good health and CMV-seropositive.

The J gene is TRBJ2-7, the V gene TRBV11-3, with D possibly being TRBD2 (5 bases). The length of the CDR3 is 15 residues. Trimming removed 1 base at V and 2 bases at J, with 12 bases between. Looked up from germline, CDR1 is SGHNT and CDR2 is YENEEA. The CDR3 spells CASSLGETRTYEQYF. CDR3 DNA: TGTGCCAGCAGCTTAGGGGAGACACGCACCTACGAGCAGTACTTC.

This clone was seen a handful of times. The rearrangement links TRBV13 to TRBJ2-6; tentatively, D is TRBD2 (6 bases). The germline V and J ends were trimmed by 5 bases and 2 bases, with 13 bases remaining between them. The CDR3 consists of 16 residues. Germline CDR1 reads PRHDT; CDR2 reads FYEKMQ (reference sequence). CDR3 bases: TGTGCCAGCAGCGGGGGGTTTAGGGCTGGGGCCAACGTCCTGACTTTC. Translating it yields CASSGGFRAGANVLTF.

The chain is built from TRBV11-3 and TRBJ1-2; D call uncertain. CDR1 is SGHNT, CDR2 YENEEA, per germline. V was clipped by 5 bases and J by 8 bases, with 27 bases between them. The CDR3 length is 17 residues. The CDR3 region has the DNA TGTGCCAGCAGCCCTCGAGAGGACTTCATTGGAACGGGGGGCTACACCTTC. This translates into CASSPREDFIGTGGYTF. The full variable domain, with the rest looked up from reference TRBV11-3 and TRBJ1-2, is EAGVVQSPRYKIIEKKQPVAFWCNPISGHNTLYWYLQNLGQGPELLIRYENEEAVDDSQLPKDRFSAERLKGVDSTLKIQPAELGDSAVYLCASSPREDFIGTGGYTFGSGTRLTVV.

This clone was counted between two and nine times. V is TRBV30 and J is TRBJ1-2; D is perhaps TRBD1 (5 bases). V was trimmed by 0 bases and J by 8 bases, leaving 13 bases between them. This CDR3 is built from 13 residues. Per germline, CDR1 GTSNPN and CDR2 SVGIG (reference sequence). The DNA of the CDR3 is TGTGCCTGGAGTGTACCCCCCGGGGGAGGCTACACCTTC. This encodes CAWSVPPGGGYTF.

The chain uses TRBV7-9 and TRBJ1-6; the match to TRBD1 covers 9 bases. The CDR3 covers 14 residues. Germline V gene sequence: CDR1 SEHNR, CDR2 FQNEAQ (reference sequence). The ends lost 5 bases at V and 10 bases at J; junction bases unmatched: 6. The CDR3 here is CASSRDREGSPLHF. CDR3 nucleotide sequence: TGTGCCAGCAGCAGGGACAGGGAAGGCTCACCCCTCCACTTT.

The gene calls are TRBV5-4 and TRBJ2-3, with D perhaps TRBD2 (7 bases). CDR3 length equals 15 residues. V was trimmed by 4 bases and J by 4 bases, leaving 16 bases between them. Per the germline V gene, CDR1 is SGHNT and CDR2 is YYREEE (reference sequence). The DNA for the CDR3 is TGTGCCAGCAGCGACGCCGGGGGGCCGCCAGATACGCAGTATTTT. This gives the protein CASSDAGGPPDTQYF.

This sequence joins TRBV28 and TRBJ1-5, with 9 bases fitting TRBD1. The ends lost 5 bases at V and 5 bases at J; junction bases unmatched: 4. CDR1 is MDHEN and CDR2 is SYDVKM in the germline V gene. The CDR3 totals 14 residues. CDR3 bases: TGTGCCAGCAGTCTAGGACAGGGGTATCAGCCCCAGCATTTT. This encodes CASSLGQGYQPQHF.

Only a few counts were recorded for this clone. This chain connects TRBV6-6 to TRBJ1-1; 8 bases align to TRBD1. Germline V CDR1 and CDR2: MNHNY, SVGAGI (reference sequence). The CDR3 is 15 amino acids. Trimming took 6 bases from V and 5 from J; bases not matched to a gene: 11. This chain's CDR3 is CASRDRQGSRTEAFF. In DNA form, the CDR3 reads TGTGCCAGCAGGGATAGACAGGGGTCAAGAACTGAAGCTTTCTTT.

The chain carries TRBV5-1 and TRBJ2-2; D might be TRBD2 (6 bases). V lost 5 bases and J lost 5, with 10 bases in between. CDR3 length: 13 amino acids. CDR1 is SGHRS and CDR2 is YFSETQ in the germline V gene. The CDR3 DNA reads as TGCGCCAGCAGTCCCGGGGGTACCGGGGAGCTGTTTTTT. Translated, it gives CASSPGGTGELFF.

The chain recombines TRBV7-9 with TRBJ2-7; possible D gene TRBD1, 6 bases. The germline V gene encodes CDR1 SEHNR and CDR2 FQNEAQ (reference sequence). Trimming removed 5 bases from V and 6 bases from J, with 14 bases in between. This CDR3 spans 13 amino acids. As DNA, the CDR3 is TGTGCCAGCAGCCCGCAGGGGAGCCTCGAGCAGTACGTC. Its protein product is CASSPQGSLEQYV.

This clone was recorded a few times. This chain uses TRBV5-1 with TRBJ1-4; weak D call: TRBD1 (6 bases). Germline CDR1 SGHRS, CDR2 YFSETQ. Trimming shortened V by 4 bases and J by 7 bases, and 14 bases separated the two germline ends. The CDR3 sequence is 14 residues long. CDR3 DNA: TGCGCCAGCAGCACAATGGACAGAAGTGAAAAACTGTTTTTT. It is translated as CASSTMDRSEKLFF.

This sequence joins TRBV7-6 and TRBJ2-3; TRBD2 might be the D (5 bases). V shed 7 bases and J shed 5 bases, with 13 bases lying between them. This CDR3 is built from 13 residues. Germline assignment: CDR1 SGHVS and CDR2 FNYEAQ. The CDR3 DNA is TGTGCCAGCATCCCCGTAGGAGGAGATACGCAGTATTTT. Protein: CASIPVGGDTQYF.

This sequence joins TRBV18 and TRBJ1-6, with 8 bases aligning to TRBD1. The CDR3 consists of 16 residues. CDR1 and CDR2 (germline): KGHSH, LQKENI. Trimming took 4 bases from V and 7 from J; bases not matched to a gene: 9. The CDR3 region is CASSQYQGAGNSPLHF. The CDR3 region has the DNA TGTGCCAGCTCACAATATCAGGGGGCCGGCAATTCACCCCTCCACTTT. Full variable domain (rest looked up from reference TRBV18 and TRBJ1-6): NAGVMQNPRHLVRRRGQEARLRCSPMKGHSHVYWYRQLPEEGLKFMVYLQKENIIDESGMPKERFSAEFPKEGPSILRIQQVVRGDSAAYFCASSQYQGAGNSPLHFGNGTRLTVT.

As concerns this clone: Other DNA sequences within the sample encode an identical CDR3. This chain links TRBV11-3 with TRBJ1-1; D is undetermined. Germline values: CDR1 SGHNT, CDR2 YENEEA. The V gene lost 6 bases and the J gene lost 3 bases, with 5 bases spanning the gap. There are 11 residues in the CDR3. CDR3 sequence (DNA): TGTGCCAGCAGATCTGACACTGAAGCTTTCTTT. Its translation: CASRSDTEAFF.

This clone was seen only a few times. V and J are TRBV18 and TRBJ1-1; 8 nucleotides align to TRBD1. CDR3 length equals 15 residues. In germline, CDR1 is KGHSH, CDR2 LQKENI. The ends lost 3 bases at V and 1 base at J; junction bases unmatched: 4. The CDR3 nucleotides are TGTGCCAGCTCACCTCCGGACAGGGCGAACACTGAAGCTTTCTTT. This translates into CASSPPDRANTEAFF.

This clone was picked up a small number of times. This chain links TRBV5-4 with TRBJ1-4; TRBD1 aligns across 7 bases. Germline CDR1 reads SGHNT; CDR2 reads YYREEE (reference sequence). The CDR3 spans 17 residues. V lost 4 bases, J lost 2 bases, and 11 bases stayed unmatched. The CDR3 DNA reads TGTGCCAGCAGCCTGGGGCTTCCCAGGGGGACTAATGAAAAACTGTTTTTT. It yields the protein CASSLGLPRGTNEKLFF.

In regard to this clone: Lacking the conserved final phenylalanine or tryptophan, this CDR3 likely reflects a read error. The chain joins TRBV4-3 to TRBJ2-3, with TRBD2 identical over 8 bases. CDR3 size: 15 residues. The V and J ends lost 7 bases and 5 bases, in that order; junction bases with no gene match: 11. Germline loops: CDR1 LGHNA, CDR2 YSLEER. The CDR3 coding sequence is TGCGCCAGCACTCGGGAGGGGAGCGCGGAAGATACGCAGTATGTT. Its translation: CASTREGSAEDTQYV.

This chain uses TRBV6-5 with TRBJ1-5; no reliable D call. The CDR3 length is 13 residues. Per the germline V gene, CDR1 is MNHEY and CDR2 is SVGAGI. V was shortened by 4 bases and J by 3 bases, with 7 bases between the two germline ends. The CDR3 DNA reads TGTGCCAGCAGTTCCCGGGACAATCAGCCCCAGCATTTT. It is translated as CASSSRDNQPQHF.

This clone was seen more than once but under ten times. This rearrangement joins TRBV7-2 to TRBJ2-3; possible D gene TRBD1, 6 bases. V was cut by 5 bases and J by 3 bases, with 15 bases left in between. This CDR3 spans 15 amino acids. Germline V lookup: CDR1 SGHTA, CDR2 FQGNSA. The CDR3 protein is CASSPPGVRTDTQYF. In DNA, the CDR3 is TGTGCCAGCAGCCCCCCAGGGGTAAGAACAGATACGCAGTATTTT.

This clone was counted a few times. The genes are TRBV7-2 and TRBJ2-7, with 7 bases fitting TRBD1. The CDR3 length is 14 residues. Losses at the gene ends were 4 bases for V and 5 bases for J; bases not matched to a gene: 8. Germline V CDR1 and CDR2: SGHTA, FQGNSA. This chain's CDR3 is CASSSTGYTNEQYF. Here the CDR3 DNA reads TGTGCCAGCAGCTCGACAGGGTATACCAACGAGCAGTACTTC.

This clone appeared a few times. The chain is built from TRBV6-1 and TRBJ1-6; 9 bases are shared with TRBD1. J lost 10 bases, V lost 4 bases, and 8 bases had no gene match. The CDR3 has 15 amino acids. Per the germline V gene, CDR1 is MNHNS and CDR2 is SASEGT. The CDR3 spells CASSVWTGDPSPLHF. The CDR3 DNA is TGTGCCAGCAGTGTGTGGACAGGGGACCCATCACCCCTCCACTTT.

This clone was detected only a few times. This chain links TRBV18 with TRBJ2-6; maybe TRBD2 (5 bases). V lost 2 bases, J lost 0 bases, and 11 bases lay in between. The CDR3 is 17 amino acids. Germline V gene data show CDR1 as KGHSH and CDR2 as LQKENI. The CDR3 DNA is TGTGCCAGCTCACCAGTCGGGGAGAGCTCTGGGGCCAACGTCCTGACTTTC. Translated, it gives CASSPVGESSGANVLTF.

This rearrangement joins TRBV5-5 to TRBJ2-3; 7 bases match TRBD1. J lost 4 bases, V lost 3 bases, and 5 bases had no gene match. The CDR3 contains 14 residues. The germline CDR1 and CDR2 sequences are SGHKS and YYEKEE (reference sequence). DNA for the CDR3: TGTGCCAGCAGCTGGGACAGTCAGTCAGATACGCAGTATTTT. Translating gives CASSWDSQSDTQYF.

This clone was seen only a few times. This sequence joins TRBV5-4 and TRBJ1-1; D uncertain. This CDR3 region has 13 residues. V shed 0 bases and J shed 1 base, with 4 bases lying between them. CDR1 is SGHNT, CDR2 YYREEE, per germline (reference sequence). The CDR3 region is CASSLAGNTEAFF. The CDR3 DNA sequence: TGTGCCAGCAGCTTGGCCGGGAACACTGAAGCTTTCTTT. The complete variable domain, with remaining parts taken from reference TRBV5-4 and TRBJ1-1, reads ETGVTQSPTHLIKTRGQQVTLRCSSQSGHNTVSWYQQALGQGPQFIFQYYREEENGRGNFPPRFSGLQFPNYSSELNVNALELDDSALYLCASSLAGNTEAFFGQGTRLTVV.

This clone was counted between two and nine times. Other DNA variants within this sample encode the same CDR3. The V gene is TRBV7-9, the J gene TRBJ1-4, with D possibly being TRBD1 (5 bases). Trimming took 4 bases from V and 8 from J, leaving 8 bases between them. Germline V gene sequence: CDR1 SEHNR, CDR2 FQNEAQ (reference sequence). The CDR3 spans 12 residues. The CDR3 loop reads CASSSNREKLFF. CDR3 sequence (DNA): TGTGCCAGCAGCTCCAACAGGGAAAAACTGTTTTTT.

J is TRBJ2-3 and V is TRBV4-3; D perhaps matches TRBD2 (5 bases). The CDR3 has 13 residues. The V and J ends lost 2 bases and 6 bases respectively, with 9 bases between them. Germline CDR1 LGHNA, CDR2 YSLEER. CDR3: CASSQSTSDTQYF. The CDR3 nucleotides are TGCGCCAGCAGCCAAAGTACTAGTGATACGCAGTATTTT.

This clone has just a few counts. The chain links TRBV6-5 to TRBJ1-2; TRBD1 matches at 7 bases. The germline CDR1 and CDR2 sequences are MNHEY and SVGAGI. Unmatched junction bases numbered 1, after V lost 2 bases and J lost 4 bases. The CDR3 sequence is 13 residues long. The CDR3 loop reads CASSYRDSYGYTF. The DNA of the CDR3 is TGTGCCAGCAGTTACCGGGACAGCTATGGCTACACCTTC.